This T cell receptor (beta chain) was identified in a study of blood T cell repertoires in COVID-19. Study summary: COVID-19 samples collected from the United States, Italy and Spain covered acute and convalescent phases. Sample material is recorded as cDNA or gDNA derived from T cells, B-cell-depleted T cells, or PBMCs.

In the original workflow: Estimation of nucleated cell counts was performed using reference gene primer amplification. Method: immunoSEQ multiplex PCR; TCRdb's copy keeps in-frame clones and lacks some. V and J calls and clone size follow that table, whereas D and trimming were derived from the DNA. The sample yields approximately 31,000 clones, 93% seen once. This CDR3 comprises 14 residues. Germline CDR1 and CDR2: PRHDT and FYEKMQ (reference sequence). The ends lost 5 bases at V and 7 bases at J; junction bases unmatched: 7. The TCR comes from a male donor with active COVID-19. Sequenced: peripheral blood. The chain joins TRBV13 to TRBJ2-1, with 8 bases fitting TRBD1. CDR3 sequence: CASSPAGGNNEQFF. In DNA form, the CDR3 reads TGTGCCAGCAGCCCAGCAGGGGGCAATAATGAGCAGTTCTTC.